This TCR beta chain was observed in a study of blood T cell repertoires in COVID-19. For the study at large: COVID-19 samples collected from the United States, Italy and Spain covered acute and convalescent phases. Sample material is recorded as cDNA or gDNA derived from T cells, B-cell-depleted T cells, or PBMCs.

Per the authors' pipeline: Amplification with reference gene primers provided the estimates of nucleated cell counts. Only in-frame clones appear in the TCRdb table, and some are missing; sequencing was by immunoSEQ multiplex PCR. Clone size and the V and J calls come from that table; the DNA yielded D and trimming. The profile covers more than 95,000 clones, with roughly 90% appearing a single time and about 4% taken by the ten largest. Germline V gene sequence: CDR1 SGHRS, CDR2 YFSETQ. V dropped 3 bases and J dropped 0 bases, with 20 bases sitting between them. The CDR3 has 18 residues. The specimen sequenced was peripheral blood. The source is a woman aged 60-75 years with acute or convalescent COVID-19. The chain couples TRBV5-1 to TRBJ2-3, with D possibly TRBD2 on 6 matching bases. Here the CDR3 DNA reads TGCGCCAGCAGCTCCGAGCCCCCTAGCGACTCTAGCACAGATACGCAGTATTTT. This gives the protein CASSSEPPSDSSTDTQYF.